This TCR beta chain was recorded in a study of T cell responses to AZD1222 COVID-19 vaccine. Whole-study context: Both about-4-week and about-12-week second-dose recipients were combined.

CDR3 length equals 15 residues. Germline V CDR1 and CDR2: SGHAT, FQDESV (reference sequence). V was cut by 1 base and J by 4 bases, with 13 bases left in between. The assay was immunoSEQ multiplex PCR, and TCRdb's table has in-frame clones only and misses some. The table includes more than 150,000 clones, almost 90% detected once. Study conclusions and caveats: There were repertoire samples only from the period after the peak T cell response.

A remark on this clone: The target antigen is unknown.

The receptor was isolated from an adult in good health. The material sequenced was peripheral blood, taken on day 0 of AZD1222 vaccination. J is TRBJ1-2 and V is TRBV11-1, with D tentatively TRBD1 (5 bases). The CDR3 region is CASSLVGGELYGYTF. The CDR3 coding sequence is TGTGCCAGCAGCTTAGTTGGAGGGGAACTCTATGGCTACACCTTC. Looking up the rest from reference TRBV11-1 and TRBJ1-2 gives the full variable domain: EAEVAQSPRYKITEKSQAVAFWCDPISGHATLYWYRQILGQGPELLVQFQDESVVDDSQLPKDRFSAERLKGVDSTLKIQPAELGDSAMYLCASSLVGGELYGYTFGSGTRLTVV.